What follows is one T cell receptor (beta chain) and its context. As processed by the authors: Nucleated cell number was recorded as an estimate derived from reference gene primer amplification. Only in-frame clones appear in the TCRdb table, and some are missing; sequencing was by immunoSEQ multiplex PCR. The V and J calls and clone size come from that table; D and trimming were worked out from the DNA. The sample consists of more than 90,000 clones, around 87% of them appearing once. Trimming removed 3 bases at V and 7 bases at J, with 13 bases between. Germline V gives CDR1 LNHDA, CDR2 SQIVND (reference sequence). The CDR3 is 14 amino acids. The sample comes from a study of blood T cell repertoires in COVID-19. Study at large: PBMCs, B-cell-depleted T cells, or T cells were the source of the cDNA or gDNA that made up the material.

Sample: peripheral blood. The TCR was taken from a woman in her twenties or thirties with acute or convalescent COVID-19. The V call is TRBV19, the J call TRBJ1-5; tentative D call: TRBD1 (5 bases). CDR3 region: CASSMGGGGQPQHF. CDR3 bases: TGTGCCAGTAGTATGGGCGGGGGAGGCCAGCCCCAGCATTTT.